This section outlines one TCR beta chain sequence together with its context. CDR1 is SGHRS, CDR2 YFSETQ, per germline. The CDR3 covers 12 residues. Unmatched junction bases numbered 5, after V lost 5 bases and J lost 9 bases. Amplification used 60 Vbeta primers and 13 Jbeta primers. Profiling relied on immunoSEQ multiplex PCR, and the TCRdb table lists in-frame clones only, not all of them. In the table there are about 140,000 clones, around 80% of which are singletons. This specimen belongs to a study of cytomegalovirus exposure and HLA in healthy donors. The sequenced sample consisted of PBMCs. The rearrangement links TRBV5-1 to TRBJ2-3; TRBD1 matches at 8 bases. The sequence derives from a female donor in good health and CMV-seronegative. CDR3 residues: CASRMTGDTQYF. The CDR3 DNA follows: TGCGCCAGCAGAATGACAGGGGACACGCAGTATTTT. Looking up the rest from reference TRBV5-1 and TRBJ2-3 gives the full variable domain: KAGVTQTPRYLIKTRGQQVTLSCSPISGHRSVSWYQQTPGQGLQFLFEYFSETQRNKGNFPGRFSGRQFSNSRSEMNVSTLELGDSALYLCASRMTGDTQYFGPGTRLTVL.